Following are 25 T cell receptor beta chains from one sample sequenced in a study of blood T cells in healthy people across ages. Next came a second PCR, run for about 7 to 12 cycles, which used a sample-barcoded 5' primer along with a J-beta primer mix. TCRdb re-called the 5' RACE reads with MiXCR, one entry per CDR3 protein. The data show approximately 1.5 million distinct CDR3 sequences, with approximately 43% seen just once and 4% held by the top ten. Sequencing was carried out using blood. The receptors shown here come from a woman younger than 35 in good health.

The V call is TRBV9, the J call TRBJ1-1; perhaps TRBD1 as D (6 bases). Trimming removed 4 bases at V and 0 bases at J, with 16 bases between. CDR3 length: 16 residues. Germline V gene lookup returns CDR1 SGDLS and CDR2 YYNGEE. This chain's CDR3 is CASSYLDRRLNTEAFF. CDR3 coding DNA: TGTGCCAGCAGCTACCTCGACAGGAGATTGAACACTGAAGCTTTCTTT.

This clonotype occurred a few times. This chain joins TRBV6-5 and TRBJ1-4, with a possible D match to TRBD1 (5 bases). Germline CDR1 reads MNHEY; CDR2 reads SVGAGI. This CDR3 has 14 amino acids. The V and J ends lost 5 bases and 7 bases respectively, with 14 bases between them. CDR3 sequence reads: CASSNTGFGEKLFF. CDR3 DNA sequence: TGTGCCAGCAGTAATACAGGCTTTGGTGAAAAACTGTTTTTT.

This clonotype was seen only a few times. This chain joins TRBV27 and TRBJ2-3; D may be TRBD1 or TRBD2 (5 bases each). The CDR3 loop spans 13 amino acids. The germline V gene has CDR1 MNHEY and CDR2 SMNVEV (reference sequence). The germline V and J ends were trimmed by 5 bases and 6 bases, with 12 bases remaining between them. CDR3 nucleotide sequence: TGTGCCAGCAGTCTTCGGGGCTGGGATACGCAGTATTTT. Its protein product is CASSLRGWDTQYF.

This clonotype appeared a few times. The chain is built from TRBV7-2 and TRBJ2-5, with TRBD2 matching 9 bases. Per germline, CDR1 SGHTA and CDR2 FQGNSA. The CDR3 totals 20 residues. The J segment lost 0 bases and the V segment lost 5 bases, leaving 19 bases of the junction unmatched. CDR3 nucleotide sequence: TGTGCCAGCAGCCCTTTCTTAGGACGCCTAGCGGGGATAGACCAAGAGACCCAGTACTTC. This translates into CASSPFLGRLAGIDQETQYF.

The chain recombines TRBV12-3 or TRBV12-4 with TRBJ2-1, with TRBD1 identical over 8 bases. The CDR3 contains 14 residues. Losses at the gene ends were 4 bases for V and 8 bases for J; bases not matched to a gene: 7. CDR3: CASSSRGQGYEQFF. The CDR3 nucleotides are TGTGCCAGCAGTTCTAGAGGACAGGGCTATGAGCAGTTCTTC.

The rearrangement links TRBV18 to TRBJ2-3; 11 bases line up with TRBD2. This CDR3 comprises 17 residues. CDR1 is KGHSH, CDR2 LQKENI, per germline. V shed 5 bases and J 0 bases; nucleotides not matched to a gene: 7. This CDR3 reads CASSSTRTSGSTDTQYF. In DNA form, the CDR3 reads TGTGCCAGCTCATCGACCCGGACTAGCGGGAGCACAGATACGCAGTATTTT.

CDR3 sequence: CASSSEGTGVKYTEAFF. The CDR3 DNA follows: TGTGCCAGCAGCTCAGAGGGGACAGGGGTTAAGTACACTGAAGCTTTCTTT. The V and J genes are TRBV9 and TRBJ1-1; the match to TRBD1 covers 10 bases. Germline V gene data show CDR1 as SGDLS and CDR2 as YYNGEE. V was pared by 4 bases and J by 3 bases, with 12 bases of the junction left unmatched. CDR3 size: 17 residues.

This clonotype showed up just a few times. V is TRBV9 and J is TRBJ2-1; D is unresolved. V lost 4 bases and J lost 2, with 10 bases in between. This CDR3 is built from 14 residues. Germline V gene data show CDR1 as SGDLS and CDR2 as YYNGEE. CDR3 sequence reads: CASSPWVAYNEQFF. The CDR3 DNA is TGTGCCAGCAGCCCTTGGGTCGCCTACAATGAGCAGTTCTTC.

The J gene is TRBJ1-1, the V gene TRBV6-6, with D uncertain. V dropped 5 bases and J dropped 4 bases, with 11 bases sitting between them. This CDR3 region has 13 residues. Germline assignment: CDR1 MNHNY and CDR2 SVGAGI (reference sequence). The CDR3, as DNA: TGTGCCAGCAGTCCCCAAATACTCACTGAAGCTTTCTTT. Translating gives CASSPQILTEAFF.

This sequence joins TRBV30 and TRBJ1-1; D call uncertain. The CDR3 totals 11 residues. Between the trimmed V and J ends, which lost 3 bases and 2 bases, there was a span of 4 bases. From germline, CDR1 is GTSNPN and CDR2 SVGIG (reference sequence). The CDR3: CAWRKNTEAFF. The DNA of the CDR3 is TGTGCCTGGAGGAAAAACACTGAAGCTTTCTTT. The full variable domain, with the rest looked up from reference TRBV30 and TRBJ1-1, is SQTIHQWPATLVQPVGSPLSLECTVEGTSNPNLYWYRQAAGRGLQLLFYSVGIGQISSEVPQNLSASRPQDRQFILSSKKLLLSDSGFYLCAWRKNTEAFFGQGTRLTVV.

The chain carries TRBV4-1 and TRBJ1-5, with a tentative D call TRBD1 (5 bases). With 0 bases removed from V and 0 bases from J, the gap between germline ends came to 15 bases. The CDR3 covers 18 residues. The V gene's germline CDR1 is MGHRA and CDR2 YSYEKL. The CDR3 region has the DNA TGCGCCAGCAGCCAAGAACTCGGGACGGGATATAGCAATCAGCCCCAGCATTTT. As protein: CASSQELGTGYSNQPQHF.

This clonotype was found a few times. The chain is built from TRBV4-1 and TRBJ1-6, with 7 positions matching TRBD1. The CDR3 covers 16 residues. Germline CDR1 MGHRA, CDR2 YSYEKL. The junction had 11 bases not matched to a gene; V was cut back by 5 bases and J by 7 bases. Here the CDR3 reads CASSEPDRVKNSPLHF. In DNA form, the CDR3 reads TGCGCCAGCAGCGAGCCTGACAGGGTTAAGAATTCACCCCTCCACTTT.

There are a few counts of this clonotype. The chain couples TRBV28 to TRBJ1-5; possible D gene TRBD1, 5 bases. The CDR3 runs to 17 residues. The germline V and J ends were trimmed by 4 bases and 0 bases, with 16 bases remaining between them. Germline assignment: CDR1 MDHEN and CDR2 SYDVKM. The CDR3 spells CASSWVWGDASNQPQHF. DNA for the CDR3: TGTGCCAGCAGTTGGGTTTGGGGGGACGCTAGCAATCAGCCCCAGCATTTT.

This clonotype came up once. Being one base from a much bigger clone, this may be a read error. The rearrangement joins TRBV5-1 to TRBJ2-7; no clear D. Germline V CDR1 and CDR2: SGHRS, YFSETQ. Trimming removed 0 bases at V and 3 bases at J, with 10 bases between. There are 14 residues in the CDR3. The CDR3 sequence is CASSLERRNYEQYF. In DNA, the CDR3 is TGCGCCAGCAGCTTGGAGAGGCGAAACTACGAGCAGTACTTC.

This rearrangement joins TRBV30 to TRBJ2-3; no definite D call. Germline-derived CDR1 and CDR2 are GTSNPN and SVGIG (reference sequence). V was cut by 5 bases and J by 2 bases, with 5 bases left in between. This CDR3 region has 11 residues. The CDR3 DNA reads as TGTGCCTGGGGGAACACAGATACGCAGTATTTT. Translation gives CAWGNTDTQYF.

The gene calls are TRBV4-1 and TRBJ2-1; 12 bases line up with TRBD2. Unmatched junction bases numbered 8, after V lost 5 bases and J lost 6 bases. Per the germline V gene, CDR1 is MGHRA and CDR2 is YSYEKL. The CDR3 runs 16 residues. The CDR3 reads CASSYWTSGEFNEQFF. As DNA, the CDR3 is TGCGCCAGCAGCTACTGGACTAGCGGGGAATTCAATGAGCAGTTCTTC.

The V gene is TRBV20-1, the J gene TRBJ2-7; TRBD1 matches at 9 bases. Germline lookup yields CDR1 DFQATT and CDR2 SNEGSKA (reference sequence). Losses at the gene ends were 5 bases for V and 5 bases for J; bases not matched to a gene: 7. The CDR3 is 13 amino acids. This chain's CDR3 is CSAGKQGANEQYF. The CDR3 nucleotides read TGCAGTGCTGGAAAACAGGGGGCCAACGAGCAGTACTTC.

This clonotype has only a few counts. This rearrangement joins TRBV28 to TRBJ2-1; 7 bases map to TRBD2. The DNA matches TRBJ2-7 better at its end, which makes the J call doubtful. The CDR3 sequence is 14 residues long. CDR1 is MDHEN and CDR2 is SYDVKM in the germline V gene. The DNA of the CDR3 is TGTGCCAGCAGTCCTAGCGGATCCTACAATGAGCAGTACTTC. It codes for CASSPSGSYNEQYF.

The chain carries TRBV6-6 and TRBJ1-2; 7 nucleotides line up with TRBD1. Trimming at V came to 5 bases and at J to 6 bases, leaving 15 bases not matched to a gene. The CDR3 extends over 16 amino acids. CDR1 and CDR2 (germline): MNHNY, SVGAGI (reference sequence). Written as DNA, the CDR3 is TGTGCCAGCAGTCTCGAAACTTCTAAAGACAGGGATGGCTACACCTTC. It translates to CASSLETSKDRDGYTF.

The gene calls are TRBV6-1 and TRBJ2-3, with TRBD2 identical over 10 bases. Germline V CDR1 and CDR2: MNHNS, SASEGT. The trim removed 6 bases at V and 3 bases at J, leaving 9 bases unmatched. The CDR3 is 16 amino acids. CDR3 in DNA: TGTGCCAGCAGGTTGAGCGGGGGGGCCGTGACAGATACGCAGTATTTT. As protein: CASRLSGGAVTDTQYF.

The gene calls are TRBV20-1 and TRBJ2-2, with D possibly being TRBD1 or TRBD2 (5 bases each). The ends were cut back, 2 bases at V and 6 bases at J, with 19 bases in the middle. Germline CDR1 is DFQATT and CDR2 is SNEGSKA (reference sequence). This CDR3 comprises 16 residues. CDR3 amino acids: CSARIAQGNRPGELFF. DNA for the CDR3: TGCAGTGCTAGAATAGCGCAGGGAAATCGGCCCGGGGAGCTGTTTTTT.

The rearrangement links TRBV7-9 to TRBJ2-3, with D uncertain. The CDR3 length is 15 residues. Trimming cost V 1 base and J 2 bases, with 10 bases left between them. The germline V gene encodes CDR1 SEHNR and CDR2 FQNEAQ (reference sequence). The chain's CDR3 is CASSLVSLFTDTQYF. For the CDR3, the DNA is TGTGCCAGCAGCTTAGTCAGTTTATTCACAGATACGCAGTATTTT. The variable domain in full, with the rest retrieved from reference TRBV7-9 and TRBJ2-3, is DTGVSQNPRHKITKRGQNVTFRCDPISEHNRLYWYRQTLGQGPEFLTYFQNEAQLEKSRLLSDRFSAERPKGSFSTLEIQRTEQGDSAMYLCASSLVSLFTDTQYFGPGTRLTVL.

The V and J genes are TRBV6-4 and TRBJ1-1; no reliable D call. V lost 4 bases, J lost 2 bases, and 8 bases lay in between. The CDR3 has 13 residues. The germline CDR1 and CDR2 sequences are MRHNA and SNTAGT. The CDR3 DNA follows: TGTGCCAGCAGTGTTGAGAGAAACACTGAAGCTTTCTTT. Translated: CASSVERNTEAFF.

This clonotype has more than one count but fewer than ten. The J gene is TRBJ2-3, the V gene TRBV25-1; 8 nucleotides agree with TRBD1. Germline assignment: CDR1 MGHDK and CDR2 SYGVNS. CDR3 length equals 14 residues. V dropped 2 bases and J dropped 6; count of bases not matched to a gene: 4. CDR3 region: CASSEDRGKDTQYF. CDR3 nucleotides: TGTGCCAGCAGTGAAGACAGGGGCAAGGATACGCAGTATTTT. The full variable domain, rest sourced from reference TRBV25-1 and TRBJ2-3, is EADIYQTPRYLVIGTGKKITLECSQTMGHDKMYWYQQDPGMELHLIHYSYGVNSTEKGDLSSESTVSRIRTEHFPLTLESARPSHTSQYLCASSEDRGKDTQYFGPGTRLTVL.

The CDR3 here is CASSGLDRGAEQYF. CDR3 sequence (DNA): TGTGCCAGCAGCGGGCTAGACAGGGGTGCCGAGCAGTACTTC. The chain is built from TRBV6-1 and TRBJ2-4; TRBD1 matches at 8 bases. The assigned J gene may be wrong: the sequence end matches TRBJ2-7 better. This CDR3 is built from 14 residues. Germline assignment: CDR1 MNHNS and CDR2 SASEGT.